The 20 T cell receptor beta chains below were found in one sample sequenced in a study of early T cells in non-severe SARS-CoV-2 infection. TCRdb re-called the 5' RACE reads with MiXCR, one entry per CDR3 protein. The sample lists over 15,000 distinct CDR3 sequences; approximately 4.7% were seen once. Sequencing used whole blood. The source of these receptors is an adult who was a healthcare worker with PCR-confirmed SARS-CoV-2 infection or an uninfected control (not recorded which).

There are many counts of this clonotype. The chain recombines TRBV29-1 with TRBJ1-4; possibly TRBD1 for D (5 bases). The V end lost 6 bases, the J end lost 12 bases, and 17 bases lay between the germline ends. Germline V gene data show CDR1 as SQVTM and CDR2 as ANQGSEA. The CDR3 has 12 amino acids. The CDR3 loop is CSVRPPGGELFF. Here the CDR3 DNA reads TGCAGCGTGAGGCCCCCGGGGGGGGAACTGTTTTTT.

By proportion, this clonotype is medium-sized. The chain couples TRBV12-3 or TRBV12-4 to TRBJ2-1; TRBD2 agrees at 10 bases. The CDR3 extends over 16 amino acids. After removal of 6 bases from V and 7 bases from J, the junction contained 12 bases not matched to a gene. The CDR3 protein is CASRSFSGRAGNEQFF. CDR3 DNA: TGTGCCAGCAGGTCATTCAGCGGGAGGGCCGGAAATGAGCAGTTCTTC.

This clonotype was picked up many times. The chain links TRBV4-1 to TRBJ1-1; D remains unclear. Per germline, CDR1 MGHRA and CDR2 YSYEKL. This CDR3 region has 17 residues. The ends were cut back, 1 base at V and 6 bases at J, with 21 bases in the middle. The CDR3 loop is CASSQAFGQEGIAEAFF. Here the CDR3 DNA reads TGCGCCAGCAGCCAAGCTTTTGGGCAGGAAGGGATCGCTGAAGCTTTCTTT.

The chain has TRBV2 and TRBJ1-5; tentative D call: TRBD1 (6 bases). The V gene lost 6 bases and the J gene lost 4 bases, with 13 bases spanning the gap. Per the germline V gene, CDR1 is SNHLY and CDR2 is FYNNEI. CDR3 length equals 14 residues. In DNA, the CDR3 is TGTGCCAGCAGGGACAGAATCAAGAATCAGCCCCAGCATTTT. It codes for CASRDRIKNQPQHF. The full variable domain, in which reference TRBV2 and TRBJ1-5 provide the parts outside the CDR3, is EPEVTQTPSHQVTQMGQEVILRCVPISNHLYFYWYRQILGQKVEFLVSFYNNEISEKSEIFDDQFSVERPDGSNFTLKIRSTKLEDSAMYFCASRDRIKNQPQHFGDGTRLSIL.

This clonotype was picked up many times. The chain uses TRBV5-1 and TRBJ1-1; the D is unclear. V was pared by 9 bases and J by 0 bases, with 12 bases between. The CDR3 contains 13 residues. Germline V gene sequence: CDR1 SGHRS, CDR2 YFSETQ. CDR3 region: CATRSTMNTEAFF. The CDR3 nucleotides read TGCGCCACCCGCTCGACCATGAACACTGAAGCTTTCTTT.

This clonotype was seen repeatedly, ten times or more. The V and J genes are TRBV29-1 and TRBJ2-1; TRBD1 matches at 9 bases. The CDR3 is 14 residues long. Germline CDR1 reads SQVTM; CDR2 reads ANQGSEA. The trim removed 7 bases at V and 8 bases at J, leaving 12 bases unmatched. The CDR3 coding sequence is TGCAGCGGCTCGGGACAGGGAGTAATTTATGAGCAGTTCTTC. Residues: CSGSGQGVIYEQFF.

This clonotype was seen at least ten times. This sequence joins TRBV6-5 and TRBJ2-7; D might be TRBD1 (5 bases). Germline V CDR1 and CDR2: MNHEY, SVGAGI. This CDR3 is 14 amino acids long. V was clipped by 5 bases and J by 1 base, with 12 bases between them. DNA for the CDR3: TGTGCCAGCAGTCCAGGGTTATGGTCCTACGAGCAGTACTTC. Translated, it gives CASSPGLWSYEQYF.

This clonotype was seen ten or more times. This chain joins TRBV21-1 and TRBJ2-1; TRBD2, the D gene given by the table, was not confirmed from the DNA. TRBV21-1 is termed a pseudogene. The CDR3 spans 13 residues. The CDR3 here is CAYPAGVTNEQFF. CDR3 nucleotide sequence: TGTGCTTATCCAGCGGGAGTGACGAATGAGCAGTTCTTC.

This clonotype has at least ten counts. The CDR3 coding sequence is TGTGCCAGCAGCTTACCGCCTAGCGGGAATACCGGGGAGCTGTTTTTT. The encoded protein is CASSLPPSGNTGELFF. The V and J genes are TRBV7-9 and TRBJ2-2, with 9 bases that match TRBD2. This CDR3 contains 16 residues. Losses at the gene ends were 2 bases for V and 5 bases for J; bases not matched to a gene: 6. CDR1 and CDR2 (germline): SEHNR, FQNEAQ (reference sequence).

In its sample, this clonotype was seen a few times. This sequence joins TRBV3-1 and TRBJ2-7; 9 bases are shared with TRBD2. The V and J ends lost 1 base and 2 bases, in that order; junction bases with no gene match: 3. Germline values: CDR1 LGHDT, CDR2 YNNKEL (reference sequence). This CDR3 is 15 amino acids long. The CDR3 protein is CASSQGLAGPYEQYF. The CDR3 nucleotides are TGTGCCAGCAGCCAAGGTCTAGCGGGACCCTACGAGCAGTACTTC.

This clonotype was observed many times. CDR3 DNA sequence: TGTGCCAGCAGCGTGGGACAGGGACCCTACGAGCAGTACTTC. It specifies CASSVGQGPYEQYF. The chain uses TRBV7-6 and TRBJ2-7, with 9 positions matching TRBD1. J lost 2 bases, V lost 5 bases, and 4 bases had no gene match. Germline V gives CDR1 SGHVS, CDR2 FNYEAQ. CDR3 length: 14 amino acids.

This clonotype was seen ten or more times. V and J are TRBV7-8 and TRBJ2-7; D not certain. In germline, CDR1 is SGHVS, CDR2 FQNEAQ. This CDR3 is built from 15 residues. Trimming left V 3 bases short and J 0 bases short, with 12 bases between. The CDR3 sequence is CASSLGSASSYEQYV. As DNA, the CDR3 is TGTGCCAGCAGCTTGGGTTCGGCTAGCTCCTACGAGCAGTACGTC.

The rearrangement links TRBV6-2 or TRBV6-3 to TRBJ2-1, with TRBD1 matching over 7 bases. The trim removed 6 bases at V and 4 bases at J, leaving 0 bases unmatched. From germline, CDR1 is MNHEY and CDR2 SVGEGT. CDR3 length: 12 residues. The CDR3 nucleotides read TGTGCCAGCAGCAGGGGGTACAATGAGCAGTTCTTC. Protein sequence: CASSRGYNEQFF.

In its sample, this clonotype is medium-sized. This chain links TRBV6-1 with TRBJ2-7, with TRBD2 matching 13 bases. V lost 8 bases, J lost 2 bases, and 6 bases stayed unmatched. Germline values: CDR1 MNHNS, CDR2 SASEGT. The CDR3 loop spans 15 amino acids. The CDR3 loop reads CASSIGTSGTYEQYV. DNA for the CDR3: TGTGCCAGCTCTATTGGGACTAGCGGGACCTACGAGCAGTACGTC.

This clonotype rates as medium-sized. This chain uses TRBV18 with TRBJ2-1, with 11 bases lining up with TRBD2. Germline values: CDR1 KGHSH, CDR2 LQKENI. This CDR3 is 18 amino acids long. V dropped 4 bases and J dropped 0; count of bases not matched to a gene: 8. CDR3 sequence reads: CASSQLAGAKSSYNEQFF. The DNA for the CDR3 is TGTGCCAGCTCACAACTAGCGGGAGCGAAAAGCTCCTACAATGAGCAGTTCTTC.

Ten or more counts support this clonotype. CDR3 sequence reads: CASSESGLAGRSYEQYV. The CDR3 DNA is TGCGCCAGCAGTGAGTCGGGGCTAGCGGGCCGCTCCTACGAGCAGTACGTC. The V and J genes are TRBV10-2 and TRBJ2-7, with 8 nucleotides matching TRBD2. From germline, CDR1 is WSHSY and CDR2 SAAADI. The CDR3 contains 17 residues. The junction had 7 bases not matched to a gene; V was cut back by 0 bases and J by 0 bases.

A few counts support this clonotype. The J gene is TRBJ2-6, the V gene TRBV6-6, with 7 nucleotides matching TRBD2. Trimming removed 11 bases from V and 0 bases from J; junction bases left unmatched: 10. The germline gives CDR1 MNHNY, CDR2 SVGAGI (reference sequence). The CDR3 covers 16 residues. The CDR3 loop is CAVRSGTASGANVLTF. In nucleotides, the CDR3 is TGTGCCGTCCGAAGCGGGACTGCCTCTGGGGCCAACGTCCTGACTTTC.

Only a few counts were recorded for this clonotype. The CDR3 sequence: CASSFPGQGRGQPQHF. The CDR3 nucleotides are TGTGCCAGCAGTTTCCCGGGACAGGGAAGGGGCCAGCCCCAGCATTTT. The chain combines TRBV28 with TRBJ1-5; 9 bases map to TRBD1. Germline values: CDR1 MDHEN, CDR2 SYDVKM. V was pared by 3 bases and J by 7 bases, with 10 bases of the junction left unmatched. The CDR3 contains 16 residues.

This clonotype was counted between two and nine times. The rearrangement links TRBV6-5 to TRBJ1-5; 8 bases are shared with TRBD1. Germline CDR1 and CDR2: MNHEY and SVGAGI. This CDR3 contains 14 residues. The ends lost 4 bases at V and 9 bases at J; junction bases unmatched: 8. CDR3 residues: CASSSGQGLGPQHF. CDR3 nucleotide sequence: TGTGCCAGCAGTTCTGGACAGGGCCTGGGGCCCCAGCATTTT.

This clonotype was observed at least ten times. This sequence joins TRBV20-1 and TRBJ2-5; D is perhaps TRBD2 (5 bases). V was pared by 2 bases and J by 4 bases, with 17 bases between. Germline V gene data show CDR1 as DFQATT and CDR2 as SNEGSKA (reference sequence). The CDR3 loop spans 15 amino acids. The CDR3 protein is CSARRTRLNSETQYF. The CDR3 DNA follows: TGCAGTGCTAGAAGGACTCGCCTAAACTCAGAGACCCAGTACTTC.